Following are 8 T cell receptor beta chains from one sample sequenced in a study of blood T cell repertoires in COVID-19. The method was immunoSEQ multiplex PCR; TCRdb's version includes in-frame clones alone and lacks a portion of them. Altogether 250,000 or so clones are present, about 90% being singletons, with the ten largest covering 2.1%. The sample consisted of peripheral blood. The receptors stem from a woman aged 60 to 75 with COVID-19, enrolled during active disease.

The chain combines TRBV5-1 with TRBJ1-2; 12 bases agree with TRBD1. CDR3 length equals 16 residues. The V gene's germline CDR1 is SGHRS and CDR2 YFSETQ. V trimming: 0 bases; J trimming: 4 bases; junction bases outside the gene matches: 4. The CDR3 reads CASSLEGTGGGYGYTF. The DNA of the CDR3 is TGCGCCAGCAGCTTGGAAGGGACAGGGGGCGGCTATGGCTACACCTTC.

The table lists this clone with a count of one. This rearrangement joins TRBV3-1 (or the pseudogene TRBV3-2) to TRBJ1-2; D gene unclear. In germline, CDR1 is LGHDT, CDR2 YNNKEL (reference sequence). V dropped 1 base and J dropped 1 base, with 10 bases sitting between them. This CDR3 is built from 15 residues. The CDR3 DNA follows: TGTGCCAGCAGCCAAGTTATAGATGGTAACTATGGCTACACCTTC. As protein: CASSQVIDGNYGYTF.

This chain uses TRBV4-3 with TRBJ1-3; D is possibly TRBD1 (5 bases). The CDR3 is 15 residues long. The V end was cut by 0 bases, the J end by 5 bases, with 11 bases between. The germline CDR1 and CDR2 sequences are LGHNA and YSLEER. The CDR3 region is CASSQDWRGRNTIYF. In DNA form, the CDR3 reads TGCGCCAGCAGCCAAGATTGGCGGGGACGAAACACCATATATTTT.

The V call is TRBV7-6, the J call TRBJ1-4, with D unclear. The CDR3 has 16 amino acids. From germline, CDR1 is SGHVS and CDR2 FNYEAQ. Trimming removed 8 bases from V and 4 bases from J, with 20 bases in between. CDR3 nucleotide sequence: TGTGCCAGCTCCTCCTCTGCGGGCAGAAGTAATGAAAAACTGTTTTTT. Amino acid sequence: CASSSSAGRSNEKLFF.

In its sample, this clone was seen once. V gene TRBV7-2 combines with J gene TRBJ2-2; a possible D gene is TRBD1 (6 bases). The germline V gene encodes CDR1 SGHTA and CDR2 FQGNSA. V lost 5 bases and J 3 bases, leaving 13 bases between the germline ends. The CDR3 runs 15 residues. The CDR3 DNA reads TGTGCCAGCAGCCTCGGACAGTCCCACACCGGGGAGCTGTTTTTT. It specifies CASSLGQSHTGELFF.

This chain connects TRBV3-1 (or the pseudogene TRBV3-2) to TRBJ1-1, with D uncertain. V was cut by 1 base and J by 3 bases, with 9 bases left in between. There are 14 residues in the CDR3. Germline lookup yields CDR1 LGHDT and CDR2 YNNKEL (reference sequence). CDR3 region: CASSQGRSHTEAFF. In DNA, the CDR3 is TGTGCCAGCAGCCAAGGCAGGTCCCACACTGAAGCTTTCTTT.

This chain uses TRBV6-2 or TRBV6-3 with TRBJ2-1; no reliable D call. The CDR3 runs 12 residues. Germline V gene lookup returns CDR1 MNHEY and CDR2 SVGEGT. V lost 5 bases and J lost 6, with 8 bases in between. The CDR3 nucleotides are TGTGCCAGCAGTCCCTTCCGCAATGAGCAGTTCTTC. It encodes CASSPFRNEQFF.

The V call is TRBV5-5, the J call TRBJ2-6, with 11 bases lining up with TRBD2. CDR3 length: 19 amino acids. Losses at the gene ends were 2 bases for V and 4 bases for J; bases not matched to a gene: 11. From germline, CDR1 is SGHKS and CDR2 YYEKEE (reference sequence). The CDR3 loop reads CASSFLAGGPRGGANVLTF. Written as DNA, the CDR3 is TGTGCCAGCAGCTTTCTAGCGGGGGGCCCCCGGGGAGGGGCCAACGTCCTGACTTTC.